The 19 T cell receptor beta chains reported below all come from one sample, sequenced in a study. TCRdb analysed the 5' RACE reads with MiXCR anew, one entry per CDR3 protein. This sample carries over 50,000 distinct CDR3 sequences, almost 30% of them seen once, and the ten largest clones take 2% to 2.5%. What was sequenced was tumor-infiltrating naive CD4+ T cells sorted from the breast tumor. Subset denoted: naive CD4+ T cells, CD4+CD45RA+CD25-. The origin of the receptors is a female donor with breast cancer.

This CDR3 reads CASSSRWIDRRETQYF. In DNA, the CDR3 is TGTGCCAGCAGCTCCCGTTGGATTGACAGACGGGAGACCCAGTACTTC. This chain links TRBV7-2 with TRBJ2-5; D is possibly TRBD1 (5 bases). CDR3 length: 16 amino acids. Germline CDR1 reads SGHTA; CDR2 reads FQGNSA. Deletions cut 4 bases from V and 5 bases from J, with 20 bases between.

The V call is TRBV28, the J call TRBJ1-2; 8 bases are a match to TRBD1. This CDR3 spans 17 amino acids. V shed 4 bases and J 4 bases; nucleotides not matched to a gene: 14. Germline CDR1 reads MDHEN; CDR2 reads SYDVKM. For the CDR3, the DNA is TGTGCCAGCAGTTGGGACCTCCGACAGGGGCCCTTCTATGGCTACACCTTC. The encoded protein is CASSWDLRQGPFYGYTF.

The table lists this clonotype with a few counts. The chain is built from TRBV5-1 and TRBJ2-2; D ambiguous. V lost 3 bases and J lost 3, with 6 bases in between. The CDR3 loop spans 13 amino acids. Germline CDR1 and CDR2: SGHRS and YFSETQ. CDR3 coding DNA: TGCGCCAGCAGCTCGTCAGACACCGGGGAGCTGTTTTTT. The encoded protein is CASSSSDTGELFF. The full variable domain, completed using reference TRBV5-1 and TRBJ2-2, is KAGVTQTPRYLIKTRGQQVTLSCSPISGHRSVSWYQQTPGQGLQFLFEYFSETQRNKGNFPGRFSGRQFSNSRSEMNVSTLELGDSALYLCASSSSDTGELFFGEGSRLTVL.

This clonotype has a single count. One end of the junction fails to match germline, which may point to a read error. V usage is TRBV20-1 and J usage is TRBJ1-5; 8 bases are a match to TRBD1. Germline-derived CDR1 and CDR2 are DFQATT and SNEGSKA (reference sequence). This CDR3 has 15 amino acids. In DNA, the CDR3 is TGCAGTGCTACCCTACGGGCAGGGGGCAATCAGCCCCTGCATTTT. Its translation is CSATLRAGGNQPLHF.

Worth noting for this clonotype: The junction shows a germline mismatch at one end, possibly a read error. The CDR3 here is CSVRGQGGGYTF. DNA of the CDR3: TGCAGCGTTCGAGGACAGGGTGGTGGCTACACCTTT. The genes are TRBV29-1 and TRBJ1-2; TRBD1 matches 8 bases. The CDR3 is 12 amino acids. Germline V CDR1 and CDR2: SQVTM, ANQGSEA.

This sequence joins TRBV6-5 and TRBJ1-4; D is undetermined. The CDR3 is 17 residues long. Trimming took 0 bases from V and 0 from J, leaving 11 bases between them. CDR1 and CDR2 from the germline V gene are MNHEY and SVGAGI. The CDR3 DNA reads TGTGCCAGCAGTTACTCCGTCCCAAGTGCAACTAATGAAAAACTGTTTTTT. Amino acid sequence: CASSYSVPSATNEKLFF.

Remarks on this clonotype: This clone may be a read error of a much larger clone one base away. The chain carries TRBV6-5 and TRBJ2-7; 8 bases agree with TRBD2. This CDR3 contains 16 residues. Germline V CDR1 and CDR2: MNHEY, SVGAGI. The chain's CDR3 is CASGYSLADSSYEQYF. CDR3 DNA sequence: TGTGCCAGCGGTTACTCACTAGCGGACAGCTCCTACGAGCAGTACTTC.

This clonotype was counted ten times or more. The chain employs TRBV28 and TRBJ2-7, with D possibly TRBD1 on 5 matching bases. The germline gives CDR1 MDHEN, CDR2 SYDVKM. The V end was cut by 8 bases, the J end by 3 bases, with 20 bases between. This CDR3 comprises 15 residues. The CDR3 DNA is TGTGCCAGCGCCTATCAGGGTCTAGGGGTCTACGAGCAGTACTTC. Protein: CASAYQGLGVYEQYF. Looking up the rest from reference TRBV28 and TRBJ2-7 gives the full variable domain: DVKVTQSSRYLVKRTGEKVFLECVQDMDHENMFWYRQDPGLGLRLIYFSYDVKMKEKGDIPEGYSVSREKKERFSLILESASTNQTSMYLCASAYQGLGVYEQYFGPGTRLTVT.

The rearrangement joins TRBV12-3 or TRBV12-4 to TRBJ1-3, with 9 bases matching TRBD1. The length of the CDR3 is 15 residues. Unmatched junction bases numbered 6, after V lost 5 bases and J lost 4 bases. The chain's CDR3 is CASSTGTGYGNTIYF. The DNA of the CDR3 is TGTGCCAGCAGTACCGGGACAGGGTACGGAAACACCATATATTTT.

Remarks on this clonotype: Possible read error: a much larger clone is one base away. The chain combines TRBV6-5 with TRBJ2-3, with TRBD1 as a possible D gene (6 bases). In germline, CDR1 is MNHEY, CDR2 SVGAGI. This CDR3 spans 16 amino acids. The V end lost 2 bases, the J end lost 1 base, and 13 bases lay between the germline ends. Here the CDR3 DNA reads TGTGCCAGCAGTTACGGGGACATTACGGGCACAGATACGCAGTATTTT. It codes for CASSYGDITGTDTQYF.

The J gene is TRBJ2-5, the V gene TRBV29-1; D might be TRBD1 (5 bases). V lost 8 bases and J 5 bases, leaving 21 bases between the germline ends. This CDR3 has 14 amino acids. The germline V gene encodes CDR1 SQVTM and CDR2 ANQGSEA. For the CDR3, the DNA is TGCAGCATCCGACCCTCCAGGGTTGGGGAGACCCAGTACTTC. Translated, it gives CSIRPSRVGETQYF.

This clonotype was counted at least ten times. The V and J genes are TRBV7-2 and TRBJ1-1, with D unclear. The CDR3 is 17 amino acids. Germline V gene data show CDR1 as SGHTA and CDR2 as FQGNSA. V was cut by 5 bases and J by 0 bases, with 19 bases left in between. The CDR3 region has the DNA TGTGCCAGCAGCCGACACGTGGGCGGGATTATGAACACTGAAGCTTTCTTT. Protein product: CASSRHVGGIMNTEAFF.

Of note for this clonotype: A much larger clone lies one base from this, so it may be a read error. The rearrangement uses TRBV20-1 and TRBJ2-5; 9 bases are shared with TRBD1. This CDR3 has 15 amino acids. Germline CDR1 DFQATT, CDR2 SNEGSKA (reference sequence). V lost 2 bases, J lost 5 bases, and 9 bases stayed unmatched. CDR3 sequence: CSARPGTGTGETQYF. The CDR3 DNA reads TGCAGTGCTAGACCCGGGACAGGGACGGGGGAGACCCAGTACTTC.

A few counts support this clonotype. V usage is TRBV5-5 and J usage is TRBJ2-3; weak D call: TRBD1 (6 bases). V lost 0 bases and J 4 bases, leaving 12 bases between the germline ends. This CDR3 is 15 amino acids long. Per germline, CDR1 SGHKS and CDR2 YYEKEE (reference sequence). CDR3 bases: TGTGCCAGCAGCTTGGTGGGGGCAGAGGCAGATACGCAGTATTTT. It yields the protein CASSLVGAEADTQYF.

This clonotype was counted between two and nine times. The rearrangement links TRBV6-1 to TRBJ1-2; 7 bases map to TRBD1. V was clipped by 5 bases and J by 4 bases; unmatched bases: 10. The CDR3 extends over 15 amino acids. The germline V gene encodes CDR1 MNHNS and CDR2 SASEGT. CDR3 nucleotides: TGTGCCAGCAGTCCGACAGGGCTACGTAGCTATGGCTACACCTTC. Translating it yields CASSPTGLRSYGYTF.

This rearrangement joins TRBV10-3 to TRBJ2-2, with 8 bases that match TRBD2. CDR3 length: 16 amino acids. After removal of 3 bases from V and 2 bases from J, the junction contained 5 bases not matched to a gene. The germline CDR1 and CDR2 sequences are ENHRY and SYGVKD. The CDR3 reads CAISEPAGGNTGELFF. In DNA form, the CDR3 reads TGTGCCATCAGTGAACCGGCGGGGGGCAACACCGGGGAGCTGTTTTTT.

The chain carries TRBV12-3 or TRBV12-4 and TRBJ2-1, with 9 bases that match TRBD1. J lost 8 bases, V lost 8 bases, and 10 bases had no gene match. The CDR3 loop spans 14 amino acids. For the CDR3, the DNA is TGTGCCAGCGGAGGGACAGGGTGGGGTGATGAGCAGTTCTTC. This encodes CASGGTGWGDEQFF.

The chain recombines TRBV5-1 with TRBJ2-3, with 7 positions matching TRBD1. The trim removed 0 bases at V and 2 bases at J, leaving 6 bases unmatched. This CDR3 contains 16 residues. CDR1 is SGHRS and CDR2 is YFSETQ in the germline V gene. CDR3 nucleotides: TGCGCCAGCAGCTTGGGACAGGGAAAAAACACAGATACGCAGTATTTT. Residues: CASSLGQGKNTDTQYF.

The chain links TRBV20-1 to TRBJ2-7, with 7 bases lining up with TRBD1. Unmatched junction bases numbered 8, after V lost 3 bases and J lost 3 bases. Germline CDR1 DFQATT, CDR2 SNEGSKA (reference sequence). This CDR3 is built from 14 residues. The CDR3 DNA is TGCAGTGCTAGTTTTTCGGGACAGAGCTACGAGCAGTACTTC. Its translation: CSASFSGQSYEQYF.